These 28 T cell receptor beta chains came from one sample sequenced in a study of blood T cell repertoires in COVID-19. Method: immunoSEQ multiplex PCR; TCRdb's copy keeps in-frame clones and lacks some. The sample consists of approximately 300,000 clones, 80% to 90% of them appearing once. The sample taken for sequencing was peripheral blood. The receptors come from a man in his fifties or sixties with active or convalescent COVID-19.

The chain uses TRBV7-3 and TRBJ2-1; maybe TRBD2 (5 bases). This CDR3 has 14 residues. Germline loops: CDR1 SGHTA, CDR2 FQGTGA. Trimming removed 1 base from V and 6 bases from J, with 10 bases in between. The CDR3 coding sequence is TGTGCCAGCAGCTTAAGCCAGGCGGGCAATGAGCAGTTCTTC. This codes for CASSLSQAGNEQFF.

The chain couples TRBV16 to TRBJ2-3, with a weak D call TRBD2 (6 bases). Trimming left V 0 bases short and J 5 bases short, with 15 bases between. The CDR3 totals 16 residues. Germline lookup yields CDR1 KGHSY and CDR2 FQNENV. The CDR3 here is CASSQSLGGPVDTQYF. The CDR3 bases are TGTGCCAGCAGCCAATCTTTGGGGGGACCTGTAGATACGCAGTATTTT.

This CDR3 is CASSLAGALYEQYF. The CDR3 nucleotides read TGTGCCAGCAGTTTAGCGGGAGCGCTCTACGAGCAGTACTTC. This chain uses TRBV2 with TRBJ2-7, with TRBD2 matching 9 bases. The germline V gene encodes CDR1 SNHLY and CDR2 FYNNEI. The CDR3 totals 14 residues. Trimming removed 5 bases from V and 3 bases from J; junction bases left unmatched: 5. Based on the CDR3 plus reference TRBV2 and TRBJ2-7, the full variable domain is EPEVTQTPSHQVTQMGQEVILRCVPISNHLYFYWYRQILGQKVEFLVSFYNNEISEKSEIFDDQFSVERPDGSNFTLKIRSTKLEDSAMYFCASSLAGALYEQYFGPGTRLTVT.

The V call is TRBV7-3, the J call TRBJ1-1; the match to TRBD1 covers 9 bases. This CDR3 spans 15 amino acids. Germline CDR1 SGHTA, CDR2 FQGTGA. Losses at the gene ends were 4 bases for V and 5 bases for J; bases not matched to a gene: 8. CDR3 loop: CASSSQAGTGTEAFF. The CDR3 nucleotides are TGTGCCAGCAGCTCCCAGGCAGGGACAGGGACTGAAGCTTTCTTT.

The V call is TRBV10-2, the J call TRBJ1-3, with TRBD1 identical over 7 bases. CDR3 length: 16 residues. Germline V gene sequence: CDR1 WSHSY, CDR2 SAAADI. V shed 4 bases, J shed 2 bases, and the junction held 8 bases outside the gene matches. CDR3 sequence: CASSGLGDSTGNTIYF. The DNA of the CDR3 is TGCGCCAGCAGTGGATTAGGGGACAGCACTGGAAACACCATATATTTT.

This clone was counted once. J is TRBJ2-1 and V is TRBV7-3, with TRBD2 matching 14 bases. The germline CDR1 and CDR2 sequences are SGHTA and FQGTGA. Germline trimming cut 5 bases from V and 0 bases from J; bases unmatched to any gene: 15. This CDR3 region has 21 residues. The DNA for the CDR3 is TGTGCCAGCAGCGCTTCTCCGGGACTAGCGGGGGAAAAGAGCTCCTACAATGAGCAGTTCTTC. This codes for CASSASPGLAGEKSSYNEQFF. The full variable domain, its missing parts supplied by reference TRBV7-3 and TRBJ2-1, is GAGVSQTPSNKVTEKGKYVELRCDPISGHTALYWYRQSLGQGPEFLIYFQGTGAADDSGLPNDRFFAVRPEGSVSTLKIQRTERGDSAVYLCASSASPGLAGEKSSYNEQFFGPGTRLTVL.

Here the CDR3 DNA reads TGTGCCATCAGCGCCACAGGGGGTTTCGGAGATACGCAGTATTTT. Protein product: CAISATGGFGDTQYF. V gene TRBV10-3 combines with J gene TRBJ2-3, with 8 bases fitting TRBD1. Trimming took 6 bases from V and 5 from J; bases not matched to a gene: 10. There are 15 residues in the CDR3. Germline CDR1 is ENHRY and CDR2 is SYGVKD.

The DNA of the CDR3 is TGCGCCAGCAGCCATGGACACGGCCTTGGGGGCTACACCTTC. This gives the protein CASSHGHGLGGYTF. V usage is TRBV4-3 and J usage is TRBJ1-2; TRBD1 might be the D (5 bases). The germline CDR1 and CDR2 sequences are LGHNA and YSLEER. This CDR3 region has 14 residues. V lost 3 bases to trimming and J lost 8 bases, with 16 bases between them.

The chain has TRBV7-2 and TRBJ1-1; D uncertain. Germline CDR1 is SGHTA and CDR2 is FQGNSA. The V and J ends lost 1 base and 1 base respectively, with 7 bases between them. The CDR3 extends over 14 amino acids. CDR3 DNA sequence: TGTGCCAGCAGCTTAGGACAATCGAACACTGAAGCTTTCTTT. Its translation: CASSLGQSNTEAFF. Together with reference TRBV7-2 and TRBJ1-1, the CDR3 gives the full variable domain: GAGVSQSPSNKVTEKGKDVELRCDPISGHTALYWYRQSLGQGLEFLIYFQGNSAPDKSGLPSDRFSAERTGGSVSTLTIQRTQQEDSAVYLCASSLGQSNTEAFFGQGTRLTVV.

This clone was found once. V and J are TRBV30 and TRBJ1-5; D gene uncertain. This CDR3 has 13 amino acids. V shed 0 bases and J shed 7 bases, with 10 bases lying between them. Germline V lookup: CDR1 GTSNPN, CDR2 SVGIG (reference sequence). The CDR3: CAWSVEVNQPQHF. CDR3 sequence (DNA): TGTGCCTGGAGTGTTGAGGTCAACCAGCCCCAGCATTTT.

This clone was found a few times. This rearrangement joins TRBV5-4 to TRBJ1-2; the match to TRBD1 covers 8 bases. The CDR3 runs to 15 residues. Germline V lookup: CDR1 SGHNT, CDR2 YYREEE (reference sequence). V trimming: 4 bases; J trimming: 3 bases; junction bases outside the gene matches: 8. Written as DNA, the CDR3 is TGTGCCAGCAGCCTATTCGACAGGGGCGACTATGGCTACACCTTC. This sequence encodes CASSLFDRGDYGYTF.

Points on this clone: Other DNA sequences within the sample encode an identical CDR3. The rearrangement uses TRBV2 and TRBJ1-6, with D possibly TRBD1 on 5 matching bases. The CDR3 totals 15 residues. V was cut by 1 base and J by 3 bases, with 7 bases left in between. Germline V lookup: CDR1 SNHLY, CDR2 FYNNEI. For the CDR3, the DNA is TGTGCCAGCAGTGAAGGCCAGGGCTATAATTCACCCCTCCACTTT. Translated: CASSEGQGYNSPLHF. Filled out from reference TRBV2 and TRBJ1-6, the complete variable domain reads EPEVTQTPSHQVTQMGQEVILRCVPISNHLYFYWYRQILGQKVEFLVSFYNNEISEKSEIFDDQFSVERPDGSNFTLKIRSTKLEDSAMYFCASSEGQGYNSPLHFGNGTRLTVT.

This rearrangement joins TRBV4-1 to TRBJ2-7, with 11 bases identical to TRBD2. CDR1 and CDR2 (germline): MGHRA, YSYEKL. The junction had 5 bases not matched to a gene; V was cut back by 4 bases and J by 3 bases. The CDR3 consists of 15 residues. The CDR3 DNA reads as TGCGCCAGCAGCCTTGAACTAGCGGGGGTCTACGAGCAGTACTTC. Translated, it gives CASSLELAGVYEQYF.

The chain employs TRBV5-1 and TRBJ2-2; 9 nucleotides align to TRBD1. The germline CDR1 and CDR2 sequences are SGHRS and YFSETQ. After removal of 5 bases from V and 3 bases from J, the junction contained 5 bases not matched to a gene. CDR3 length: 15 amino acids. CDR3 amino acids: CASSKQGADTGELFF. As DNA, the CDR3 is TGCGCCAGCAGTAAACAGGGGGCGGACACCGGGGAGCTGTTTTTT.

This clone was seen only a few times. The genes are TRBV11-2 and TRBJ2-7; 11 positions match TRBD2. This CDR3 is built from 14 residues. CDR1 SGHAT and CDR2 FQNNGV come from the germline V gene. V shed 5 bases and J 5 bases; nucleotides not matched to a gene: 5. CDR3 amino acids: CASSPSGRFDEQYF. The DNA for the CDR3 is TGTGCCAGCAGCCCTAGCGGGAGGTTCGACGAGCAGTACTTC.

The V gene is TRBV5-1, the J gene TRBJ1-2; possibly TRBD1 for D (6 bases). V dropped 6 bases and J dropped 1 base, with 16 bases sitting between them. CDR1 and CDR2 from the germline V gene are SGHRS and YFSETQ. CDR3 size: 15 residues. CDR3 amino acids: CASNTEQGVNYGYTF. CDR3 bases: TGCGCCAGCAATACAGAACAGGGAGTTAACTATGGCTACACCTTC.

The chain links TRBV7-8 to TRBJ2-7; the match to TRBD2 covers 13 bases. The CDR3 extends over 18 amino acids. Germline CDR1 and CDR2: SGHVS and FQNEAQ. V lost 5 bases to trimming and J lost 0 bases; unmatched junction nucleotides: 10. The CDR3: CASSRTSGGGALSYEQYF. CDR3 nucleotide sequence: TGTGCCAGCAGCAGGACTAGCGGGGGAGGGGCCCTCTCCTACGAGCAGTACTTC. The full variable domain, its missing parts supplied by reference TRBV7-8 and TRBJ2-7, is GAGVSQSPRYKVAKRGQDVALRCDPISGHVSLFWYQQALGQGPEFLTYFQNEAQLDKSGLPSDRFFAERPEGSVSTLKIQRTQQEDSAVYLCASSRTSGGGALSYEQYFGPGTRLTVT.

CDR3 nucleotides: TGTGCCATCAGTGACCGGGGGAATGATGGCTACACCTTC. Protein product: CAISDRGNDGYTF. The gene calls are TRBV10-3 and TRBJ1-2, with D possibly being TRBD1 (5 bases). CDR1 is ENHRY, CDR2 SYGVKD, per germline. V dropped 3 bases and J dropped 6 bases, with 11 bases sitting between them. CDR3 size: 13 residues.

The chain's CDR3 is CASTPDAGGYTF. The CDR3 DNA is TGTGCCAGCACCCCGGACGCGGGGGGCTACACCTTC. The V and J genes are TRBV28 and TRBJ1-2, with unresolved D. Germline CDR1 reads MDHEN; CDR2 reads SYDVKM. The CDR3 contains 12 residues. V was trimmed by 7 bases and J by 8 bases, leaving 14 bases between them.

This clone was counted only a few times. V and J are TRBV5-4 and TRBJ1-6; TRBD1 is a possible D gene (5 bases). In germline, CDR1 is SGHNT, CDR2 YYREEE (reference sequence). This CDR3 contains 13 residues. With 5 bases removed from V and 5 bases from J, the gap between germline ends came to 8 bases. This CDR3 reads CASRKDNNSPLHF. The CDR3 bases are TGTGCCAGCAGGAAGGACAATAATTCACCCCTCCACTTT. Supplemented by reference TRBV5-4 and TRBJ1-6, the full variable domain reads ETGVTQSPTHLIKTRGQQVTLRCSSQSGHNTVSWYQQALGQGPQFIFQYYREEENGRGNFPPRFSGLQFPNYSSELNVNALELDDSALYLCASRKDNNSPLHFGNGTRLTVT.

This clone was recorded only once. The rearrangement joins TRBV2 to TRBJ1-2, with D perhaps matching TRBD1 (6 bases). This CDR3 contains 14 residues. V was clipped by 3 bases and J by 8 bases, with 16 bases between them. The germline CDR1 and CDR2 sequences are SNHLY and FYNNEI. CDR3 sequence (DNA): TGTGCCAGCAGTGAGGGGTTGGGGGCGTCGGGCTACACCTTC. Its translation is CASSEGLGASGYTF.

V gene TRBV4-1 combines with J gene TRBJ2-1; D is undetermined. V was cut by 1 base and J by 4 bases, with 20 bases left in between. This CDR3 region has 18 residues. Germline values: CDR1 MGHRA, CDR2 YSYEKL. In DNA, the CDR3 is TGCGCCAGCAGCCAAGTGGGCAGGTCTAAGCACCTATACAATGAGCAGTTCTTC. This encodes CASSQVGRSKHLYNEQFF.

The V gene is TRBV30, the J gene TRBJ1-3, with 10 bases identical to TRBD1. The CDR3 is 15 residues long. With V trimmed by 0 bases and J by 5 bases, 4 bases remained unmatched. Germline V lookup: CDR1 GTSNPN, CDR2 SVGIG (reference sequence). CDR3 loop: CAWSVPGQGRNTIYF. The CDR3 DNA reads as TGTGCCTGGAGTGTACCGGGACAGGGGAGAAACACCATATATTTT.

J is TRBJ2-7 and V is TRBV7-2; 9 bases map to TRBD2. This CDR3 comprises 16 residues. Trimming at V came to 3 bases and at J to 6 bases, leaving 12 bases not matched to a gene. Germline CDR1 reads SGHTA; CDR2 reads FQGNSA. As DNA, the CDR3 is TGTGCCAGCAGCTTCTCAGCCGCGGGGGGGCCGGGCGAGCAGTACTTC. Its translation: CASSFSAAGGPGEQYF.

The gene calls are TRBV4-3 and TRBJ1-5, with no clear D. The CDR3 is 13 amino acids. Between the trimmed V and J ends, which lost 4 bases and 3 bases, there was a span of 7 bases. Germline lookup yields CDR1 LGHNA and CDR2 YSLEER. CDR3: CASSLQVNQPQHF. In DNA form, the CDR3 reads TGCGCCAGCAGCCTTCAGGTCAATCAGCCCCAGCATTTT.

In its sample, this clone was seen a few times. This sequence joins TRBV7-9 and TRBJ1-1; D uncertain. This CDR3 region has 12 residues. The germline V gene encodes CDR1 SEHNR and CDR2 FQNEAQ (reference sequence). The V end was cut by 4 bases, the J end by 3 bases, with 6 bases between. This chain's CDR3 is CASSSRDTEAFF. CDR3 DNA: TGTGCCAGCAGCTCACGGGACACTGAAGCTTTCTTT.

This clone was detected once. The chain employs TRBV28 and TRBJ2-2; no clear D gene. Germline CDR1 MDHEN, CDR2 SYDVKM. Trimming removed 4 bases from V and 6 bases from J, with 15 bases in between. This CDR3 region has 15 residues. CDR3 protein: CASSSAGLLSGELFF. The CDR3 DNA sequence: TGTGCCAGCAGTTCTGCAGGCCTGCTGTCCGGGGAGCTGTTTTTT.

This chain connects TRBV5-1 to TRBJ2-1, with 8 positions matching TRBD1. CDR3 length: 15 amino acids. The V and J ends lost 4 bases and 6 bases, in that order; junction bases with no gene match: 9. From germline, CDR1 is SGHRS and CDR2 YFSETQ. DNA of the CDR3: TGCGCCAGCAGCCCAGGGGGCGCGCCTGTCAATGAGCAGTTCTTC. Its translation is CASSPGGAPVNEQFF.